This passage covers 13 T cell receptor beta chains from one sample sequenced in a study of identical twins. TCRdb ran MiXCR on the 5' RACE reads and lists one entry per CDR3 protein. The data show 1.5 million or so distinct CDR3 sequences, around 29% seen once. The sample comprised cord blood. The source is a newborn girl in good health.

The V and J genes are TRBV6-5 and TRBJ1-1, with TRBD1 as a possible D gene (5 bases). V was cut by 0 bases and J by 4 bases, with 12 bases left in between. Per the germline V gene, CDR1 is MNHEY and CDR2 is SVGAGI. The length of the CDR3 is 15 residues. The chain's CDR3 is CASSYSKGRSTEAFF. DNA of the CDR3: TGTGCCAGCAGTTACTCAAAGGGGAGGAGCACTGAAGCTTTCTTT.

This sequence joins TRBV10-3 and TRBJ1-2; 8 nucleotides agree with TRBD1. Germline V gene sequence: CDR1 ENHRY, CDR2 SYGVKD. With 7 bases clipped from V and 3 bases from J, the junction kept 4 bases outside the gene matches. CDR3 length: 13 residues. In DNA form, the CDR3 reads TGTGCCATCACCATGACAGGGGACTATGGCTACACCTTC. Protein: CAITMTGDYGYTF.

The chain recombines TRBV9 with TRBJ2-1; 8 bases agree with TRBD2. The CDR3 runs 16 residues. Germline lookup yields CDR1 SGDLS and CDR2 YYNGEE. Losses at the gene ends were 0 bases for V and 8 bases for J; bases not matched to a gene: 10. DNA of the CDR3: TGTGCCAGCAGCGTAGGGGGGACTAGAGTTTTCCATGAGCAGTTCTTC. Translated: CASSVGGTRVFHEQFF.

CDR3: CSVDPDGAGGYTF. CDR3 coding DNA: TGCAGCGTTGATCCCGACGGAGCAGGGGGCTACACCTTC. The chain has TRBV29-1 and TRBJ1-2; TRBD1 might be the D (5 bases). Trimming removed 3 bases from V and 8 bases from J, with 16 bases in between. This CDR3 is built from 13 residues. CDR1 and CDR2 from the germline V gene are SQVTM and ANQGSEA.

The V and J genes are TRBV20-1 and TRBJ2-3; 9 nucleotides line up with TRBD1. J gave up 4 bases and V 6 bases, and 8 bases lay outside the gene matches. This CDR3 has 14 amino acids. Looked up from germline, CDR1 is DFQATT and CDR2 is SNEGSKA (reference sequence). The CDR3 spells CSATTGGIADTQYF. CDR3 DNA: TGCAGTGCCACAACAGGGGGCATAGCAGATACGCAGTATTTT.

The CDR3 region has the DNA TGTGCCAGCAGCACGAACAGGGGGGCCCTTTATTCACCCCTCCACTTT. Its protein is CASSTNRGALYSPLHF. V gene TRBV7-9 combines with J gene TRBJ1-6, with TRBD1 matching over 8 bases. Germline trimming cut 5 bases from V and 8 bases from J; bases unmatched to any gene: 11. CDR1 and CDR2 (germline): SEHNR, FQNEAQ (reference sequence). There are 16 residues in the CDR3. Based on the CDR3 plus reference TRBV7-9 and TRBJ1-6, the full variable domain is DTGVSQNPRHKITKRGQNVTFRCDPISEHNRLYWYRQTLGQGPEFLTYFQNEAQLEKSRLLSDRFSAERPKGSFSTLEIQRTEQGDSAMYLCASSTNRGALYSPLHFGNGTRLTVT.

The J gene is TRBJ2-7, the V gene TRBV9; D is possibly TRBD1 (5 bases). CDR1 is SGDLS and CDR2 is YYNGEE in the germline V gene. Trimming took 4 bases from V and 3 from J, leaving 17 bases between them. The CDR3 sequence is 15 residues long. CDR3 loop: CASSPRSTVSYEQYF. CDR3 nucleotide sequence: TGTGCCAGCAGCCCCCGCTCGACAGTAAGCTACGAGCAGTACTTC.

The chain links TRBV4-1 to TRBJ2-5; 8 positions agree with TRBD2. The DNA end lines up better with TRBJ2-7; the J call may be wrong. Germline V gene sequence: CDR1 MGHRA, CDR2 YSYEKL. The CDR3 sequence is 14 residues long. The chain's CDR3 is CASSQVTSDHEQYF. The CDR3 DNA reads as TGCGCCAGCAGCCAAGTGACTAGCGACCACGAGCAGTACTTC.

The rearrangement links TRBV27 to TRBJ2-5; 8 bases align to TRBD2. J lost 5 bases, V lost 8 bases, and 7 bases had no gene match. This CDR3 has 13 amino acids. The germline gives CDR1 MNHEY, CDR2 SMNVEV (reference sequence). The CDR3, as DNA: TGTGCCAGCGCCGGACTAGCCGGCGAGACCCAGTACTTC. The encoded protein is CASAGLAGETQYF.

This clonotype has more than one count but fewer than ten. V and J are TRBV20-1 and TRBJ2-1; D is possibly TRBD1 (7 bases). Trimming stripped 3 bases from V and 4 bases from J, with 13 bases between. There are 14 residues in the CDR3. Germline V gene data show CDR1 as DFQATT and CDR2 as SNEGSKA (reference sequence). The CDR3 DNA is TGCAGTGCTAGTTTCCCAGGGGGGTACAATGAGCAGTTCTTC. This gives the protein CSASFPGGYNEQFF.

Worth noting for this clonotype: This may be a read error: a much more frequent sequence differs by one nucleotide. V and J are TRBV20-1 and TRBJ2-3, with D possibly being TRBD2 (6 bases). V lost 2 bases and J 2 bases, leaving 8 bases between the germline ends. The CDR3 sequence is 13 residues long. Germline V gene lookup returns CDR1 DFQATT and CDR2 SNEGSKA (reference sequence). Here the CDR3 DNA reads TGCAGTGCTAGAATAGCGGTCACAGATACGCAGTATTTT. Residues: CSARIAVTDTQYF.

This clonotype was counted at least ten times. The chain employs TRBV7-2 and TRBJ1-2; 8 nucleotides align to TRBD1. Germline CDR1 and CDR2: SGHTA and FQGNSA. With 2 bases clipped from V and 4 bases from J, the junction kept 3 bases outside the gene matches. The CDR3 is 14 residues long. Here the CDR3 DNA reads TGTGCCAGCAGCTTAAACAGGGGGAGCTATGGCTACACCTTC. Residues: CASSLNRGSYGYTF. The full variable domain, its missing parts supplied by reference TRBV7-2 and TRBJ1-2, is GAGVSQSPSNKVTEKGKDVELRCDPISGHTALYWYRQSLGQGLEFLIYFQGNSAPDKSGLPSDRFSAERTGGSVSTLTIQRTQQEDSAVYLCASSLNRGSYGYTFGSGTRLTVV.

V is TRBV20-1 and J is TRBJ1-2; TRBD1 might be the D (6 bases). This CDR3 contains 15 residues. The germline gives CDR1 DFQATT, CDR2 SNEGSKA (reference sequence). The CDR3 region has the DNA TGCAGGCTAGCCGAAGACAGGTCTCGCAACTATGGCTACACCTTC. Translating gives CRLAEDRSRNYGYTF.